This TCR beta chain was identified during a study of CD8 T cells in ankylosing spondylitis (dated by TCRdb to about 2017). Background for the entire study: T cell receptor beta repertoires were profiled in healthy donors and ankylosing spondylitis patients so that disease-linked TCR variants could be found. The whole study cohort included 108 healthy donors and 25 ankylosing spondylitis patients. Peripheral blood samples were taken, and synovial fluid was additionally collected from ankylosing spondylitis patients.

Summary of the overall study and its limitations: A TCR beta motif made up of 7 to 9 highly homologous amino acid variants appeared to be characteristic of blood from ankylosing spondylitis patients. Some motif variants had previously been reported in the synovial fluid and blood of reactive arthritis patients, which suggests shared mechanisms of disease initiation. Significant enrichment of the disease-linked clones was reported in matched synovial fluid samples from ankylosing spondylitis patients. In peripheral blood, the disease-linked clones were found at relatively low frequencies and had a CD8+ phenotype.

CDR1 and CDR2, looked up from the germline V gene, are MGHDK and SYGVNS. The germline ends are 9 bases apart after V is trimmed by 2 bases and J by 4 bases. Taken from cysteine to phenylalanine, the CDR3 has 13 residues. Only the CDR3 part of the read is kept: 39 bases, read in frame from the first base. For sequencing, an Illumina HiSeq 2500 was employed. TCR beta libraries were prepared by quantitative 5'-RACE with molecular barcodes. From the authors' description of their analysis: To identify disease-linked TCR variants, a new computational method was used, one built on a probabilistic model of VDJ rearrangement. The raw public reads went through TCRdb reprocessing: fastp at Q25, MiXCR clone calling, in-frame beta chains kept. Duplicate CDR3 protein sequences are folded into a single record with the most common DNA and genes. The V and J calls shown here were made by TCRdb, not taken from the authors' results. The sample yields approximately 210,000 distinct CDR3 sequences; roughly 13% were counted once. The ten largest clones take up approximately 15% of the sample.

About this clonotype itself: Its recognized antigen is unknown. One base away there is no much larger clone; base qualities are not given.

This receptor chain uses TRBV25-1 and TRBJ2-7; too little of a D gene remains to name it. The source material was blood, either unsorted or a sorted T cell fraction (not recorded which). This receptor was taken from a male donor with ankylosing spondylitis or in good health (not recorded which). The CDR3 corresponds to CASSELTPYEQYF. Read as DNA, the sequence is TGTGCCAGCAGTGAACTGACACCTTACGAGCAGTACTTC.